Presented here are 9 T cell receptor beta chains from one specimen sequenced in a study of T-cell memory formation after mild COVID-19. TCRdb used MiXCR to reprocess the 5' RACE reads, holding one entry per CDR3 protein. The table has more than 250,000 distinct CDR3 sequences, under 20% seen once. The sequenced sample consisted of PBMCs or a T cell subset sorted from them (not recorded which). The receptors were sampled from a man between 18 and 29 years old who had mild COVID-19 (a few samples of this study predate the infection). Cell type and time point are not known.

The chain joins TRBV12-3 or TRBV12-4 to TRBJ2-4; D call uncertain. Trimming removed 5 bases from V and 0 bases from J, with 14 bases in between. This CDR3 comprises 16 residues. CDR3 in DNA: TGTGCCAGCAGTCTCTCCGCCCAAGTAGCCAAAAACATTCAGTACTTC. As protein: CASSLSAQVAKNIQYF.

The J gene is TRBJ1-3, the V gene TRBV5-1, with D tentatively TRBD1 (6 bases). Germline CDR1 reads SGHRS; CDR2 reads YFSETQ. This CDR3 spans 15 amino acids. Trimming shortened V by 4 bases and J by 0 bases, and 11 bases separated the two germline ends. In DNA, the CDR3 is TGCGCCAGCAGCACCCTGGGGGCCTCTGGAAACACCATATATTTT. Its protein is CASSTLGASGNTIYF.

The chain uses TRBV10-2 and TRBJ2-7; 8 nucleotides match TRBD2. V trimming: 6 bases; J trimming: 3 bases; junction bases outside the gene matches: 10. Germline CDR1 reads WSHSY; CDR2 reads SAAADI. There are 15 residues in the CDR3. CDR3 coding DNA: TGCGCCAGCAGGACGGGGGGGGACGGATACTACGAGCAGTACTTC. This gives the protein CASRTGGDGYYEQYF.

The rearrangement links TRBV4-3 to TRBJ2-6; TRBD1 matches at 10 bases. The V segment lost 0 bases and the J segment 2 bases; nucleotides outside the gene matches: 16. The CDR3 extends over 22 amino acids. Germline V gene lookup returns CDR1 LGHNA and CDR2 YSLEER. The CDR3 loop reads CASSQDPDRRWTGGAGANVLTF. The CDR3 nucleotides are TGCGCCAGCAGCCAAGACCCAGATCGTCGTTGGACAGGGGGGGCTGGGGCCAACGTCCTGACTTTC.

V is TRBV10-3 and J is TRBJ2-3; 11 nucleotides line up with TRBD2. The CDR3 runs 14 residues. V lost 7 bases, J lost 1 base, and 1 base stayed unmatched. Germline lookup yields CDR1 ENHRY and CDR2 SYGVKD. The CDR3 coding sequence is TGTGCCATCAAGACTAGCGGGGGCACAGATACGCAGTATTTT. Protein product: CAIKTSGGTDTQYF.

The chain carries TRBV20-1 and TRBJ2-7; D unresolved. Trimming took off 0 bases at V and 6 bases at J, with 21 bases between the two ends. Germline lookup yields CDR1 DFQATT and CDR2 SNEGSKA (reference sequence). The CDR3 totals 16 residues. The CDR3 protein is CSARDAVGVYTSEQYF. DNA for the CDR3: TGCAGTGCTAGAGACGCGGTTGGAGTGTACACCTCCGAGCAGTACTTC.

J is TRBJ1-1 and V is TRBV7-3; 7 positions agree with TRBD1. Germline assignment: CDR1 SGHTA and CDR2 FQGTGA. V was clipped by 5 bases and J by 5 bases; unmatched bases: 5. This CDR3 comprises 13 residues. CDR3 in amino acids: CASSLDRETEAFF. Here the CDR3 DNA reads TGTGCCAGCAGCCTTGACAGGGAAACTGAAGCTTTCTTT.

This clonotype appeared a few times. V gene TRBV4-2 combines with J gene TRBJ2-3, with 11 positions matching TRBD1. The CDR3 loop spans 17 amino acids. Germline V gene lookup returns CDR1 LGHNA and CDR2 YNFKEQ. Germline trimming cut 0 bases from V and 4 bases from J; bases unmatched to any gene: 6. CDR3: CASSQEERTGGADTQYF. The CDR3 region has the DNA TGTGCCAGCAGCCAAGAGGAAAGGACAGGGGGCGCAGATACGCAGTATTTT.

This clonotype was found a few times. The genes are TRBV29-1 and TRBJ2-6, with TRBD2 as a possible D gene (7 bases). The CDR3 contains 16 residues. Germline V gene lookup returns CDR1 SQVTM and CDR2 ANQGSEA. V shed 7 bases and J shed 3 bases, with 19 bases lying between them. CDR3 amino acids: CSARMRGLSGANVLTF. As DNA, the CDR3 is TGCAGCGCCAGAATGCGGGGGCTAAGTGGGGCCAACGTCCTGACTTTC.